These 13 T cell receptor beta chains originate from one sample sequenced in a study of cytomegalovirus exposure and HLA in healthy donors. Assay used: immunoSEQ multiplex PCR; TCRdb lists only in-frame clones, some missing. The data show approximately 60,000 clones, 80% to 95% seen once. Sequencing was carried out using PBMCs. Receptor source: a man aged 18 to 29 in good health and CMV-seronegative.

This chain links TRBV28 with TRBJ1-5; TRBD1 aligns across 7 bases. The CDR3 runs 16 residues. CDR1 and CDR2 (germline): MDHEN, SYDVKM. V shed 6 bases and J 1 base; nucleotides not matched to a gene: 9. The CDR3, as DNA: TGTGCCAGCAGCCGGTGGTCGGGACAGAGCAATCAGCCCCAGCATTTT. Its translation: CASSRWSGQSNQPQHF.

This clone was seen only once. The rearrangement joins TRBV28 to TRBJ2-7; 8 positions match TRBD1. The CDR3 loop spans 14 amino acids. Germline CDR1 and CDR2: MDHEN and SYDVKM. Losses at the gene ends were 6 bases for V and 3 bases for J; bases not matched to a gene: 7. Here the CDR3 reads CASSTGQVLYEQYF. For the CDR3, the DNA is TGTGCCAGCAGCACGGGACAGGTCCTCTACGAGCAGTACTTC.

The CDR3: CASSLGRRNTEAFF. CDR3 coding DNA: TGTGCCAGCAGCTTAGGACGCAGGAACACTGAAGCTTTCTTT. This chain links TRBV13 with TRBJ1-1; D is ambiguous. The V gene lost 0 bases and the J gene lost 1 base, with 6 bases spanning the gap. Germline V lookup: CDR1 PRHDT, CDR2 FYEKMQ (reference sequence). This CDR3 comprises 14 residues.

V usage is TRBV21-1 and J usage is TRBJ2-1; the table names TRBD2, a call not compared with the DNA. TRBV21-1 is assigned pseudogene status. The CDR3 contains 19 residues. The CDR3 DNA reads TGTGCCAGCAGCACTAGCCATGGGATAGGACTAGCGGTCTACAATGAGCAGTTCTTC. Protein: CASSTSHGIGLAVYNEQFF.

This sequence joins TRBV28 and TRBJ2-1; 11 bases are shared with TRBD1. In germline, CDR1 is MDHEN, CDR2 SYDVKM. V lost 4 bases to trimming and J lost 11 bases; unmatched junction nucleotides: 10. This CDR3 comprises 15 residues. The chain's CDR3 is CASSSAGQGARKQFF. In DNA form, the CDR3 reads TGTGCCAGCAGTTCCGCCGGACAGGGGGCGCGGAAGCAGTTCTTC. Filled out from reference TRBV28 and TRBJ2-1, the complete variable domain reads DVKVTQSSRYLVKRTGEKVFLECVQDMDHENMFWYRQDPGLGLRLIYFSYDVKMKEKGDIPEGYSVSREKKERFSLILESASTNQTSMYLCASSSAGQGARKQFFGPGTRLTVL.

J is TRBJ2-7 and V is TRBV19; D not resolved. Between the trimmed V and J ends, which lost 3 bases and 2 bases, there was a span of 8 bases. Germline lookup yields CDR1 LNHDA and CDR2 SQIVND (reference sequence). The CDR3 has 13 amino acids. CDR3 sequence: CASSISGPYEQYF. As DNA, the CDR3 is TGTGCCAGTAGTATCAGTGGCCCCTACGAGCAGTACTTC.

This chain uses TRBV6-1 with TRBJ2-1; 9 nucleotides line up with TRBD1. Germline trimming cut 8 bases from V and 4 bases from J; bases unmatched to any gene: 6. Germline V gives CDR1 MNHNS, CDR2 SASEGT. The CDR3 is made up of 14 amino acids. DNA for the CDR3: TGTGCCAGCCAAACAGGGGGCTCGTACAATGAGCAGTTCTTC. This sequence encodes CASQTGGSYNEQFF.

The rearrangement joins TRBV27 to TRBJ2-7, with 9 bases lining up with TRBD2. The V gene end was trimmed by 7 bases and the J gene end by 2 bases; junction bases not matched to a gene: 6. The CDR3 loop spans 14 amino acids. Looked up from germline, CDR1 is MNHEY and CDR2 is SMNVEV (reference sequence). As DNA, the CDR3 is TGTGCCAGCAAGGAGTCTAGCGGGGCCTACGAGCAGTACTTC. Residues: CASKESSGAYEQYF.

This clone was picked up a small number of times. The chain has TRBV2 and TRBJ1-2, with TRBD1 matching 9 bases. This CDR3 has 15 residues. V trimming: 7 bases; J trimming: 0 bases; junction bases outside the gene matches: 6. Germline V gene lookup returns CDR1 SNHLY and CDR2 FYNNEI. CDR3 nucleotide sequence: TGTGCCAGCAATTACAGGGGGCCTTCTAACTATGGCTACACCTTC. It encodes CASNYRGPSNYGYTF.

The chain has TRBV5-4 and TRBJ2-3, with 8 positions matching TRBD2. CDR1 is SGHNT and CDR2 is YYREEE in the germline V gene (reference sequence). The CDR3 is 15 amino acids. After removal of 1 base from V and 5 bases from J, the junction contained 6 bases not matched to a gene. The CDR3 DNA follows: TGTGCCAGCAGCTTGAATTCGGGAGGGCAAGATACGCAGTATTTT. This gives the protein CASSLNSGGQDTQYF.

The gene calls are TRBV5-1 and TRBJ1-5, with D unclear. V was pared by 0 bases and J by 3 bases, with 4 bases between. Germline V gene sequence: CDR1 SGHRS, CDR2 YFSETQ. This CDR3 contains 13 residues. CDR3 protein: CASSLALNQPQHF. In DNA form, the CDR3 reads TGCGCCAGCAGCTTGGCTCTCAATCAGCCCCAGCATTTT.

The chain uses TRBV30 and TRBJ2-7; the match to TRBD1 covers 7 bases. CDR3 length: 13 amino acids. J gave up 5 bases and V 2 bases, and 6 bases lay outside the gene matches. Germline V gene lookup returns CDR1 GTSNPN and CDR2 SVGIG (reference sequence). The CDR3 DNA is TGTGCCTGGAGTTCCACAGGGGTGGACGAGCAGTACTTC. Protein sequence: CAWSSTGVDEQYF.

The sample holds one count of this clone. The rearrangement joins TRBV29-1 to TRBJ1-2, with 8 bases lining up with TRBD1. In germline, CDR1 is SQVTM, CDR2 ANQGSEA. The V gene end was trimmed by 5 bases and the J gene end by 3 bases; junction bases not matched to a gene: 2. This CDR3 region has 12 residues. The CDR3 coding sequence is TGCAGCGTTAAGACAGGGGACTATGGCTACACCTTC. Translation: CSVKTGDYGYTF.